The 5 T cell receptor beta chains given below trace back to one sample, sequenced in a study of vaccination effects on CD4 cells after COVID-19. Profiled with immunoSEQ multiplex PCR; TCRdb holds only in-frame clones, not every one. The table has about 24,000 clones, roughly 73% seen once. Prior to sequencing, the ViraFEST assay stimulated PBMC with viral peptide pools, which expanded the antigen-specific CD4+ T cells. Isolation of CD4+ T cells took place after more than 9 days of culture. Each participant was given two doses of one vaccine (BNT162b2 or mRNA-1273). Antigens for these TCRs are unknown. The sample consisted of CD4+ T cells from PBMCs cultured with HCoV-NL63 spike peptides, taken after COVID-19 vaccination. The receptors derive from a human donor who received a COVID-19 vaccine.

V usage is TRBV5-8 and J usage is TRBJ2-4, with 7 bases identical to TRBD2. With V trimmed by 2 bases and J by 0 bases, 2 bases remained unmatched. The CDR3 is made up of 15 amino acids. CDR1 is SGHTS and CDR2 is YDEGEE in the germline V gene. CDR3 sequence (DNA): TGTGCCAGCAGCTTAGTAGCGGGAGCCAAAAACATTCAGTACTTC. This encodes CASSLVAGAKNIQYF.

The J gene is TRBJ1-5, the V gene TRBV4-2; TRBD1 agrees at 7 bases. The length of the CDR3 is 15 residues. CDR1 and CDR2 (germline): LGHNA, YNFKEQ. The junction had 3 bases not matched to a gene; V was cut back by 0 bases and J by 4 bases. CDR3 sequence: CASSQDQDRNQPQHF. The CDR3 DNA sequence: TGTGCCAGCAGCCAAGATCAGGACAGGAATCAGCCCCAGCATTTT.

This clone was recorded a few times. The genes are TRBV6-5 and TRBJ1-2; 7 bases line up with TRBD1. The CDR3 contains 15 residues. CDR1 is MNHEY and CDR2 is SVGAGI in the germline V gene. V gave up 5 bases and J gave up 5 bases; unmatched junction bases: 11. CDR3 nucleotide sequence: TGTGCCAGCAGTACTTCTAGCACAGGGGAATATGGCTACACCTTC. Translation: CASSTSSTGEYGYTF.

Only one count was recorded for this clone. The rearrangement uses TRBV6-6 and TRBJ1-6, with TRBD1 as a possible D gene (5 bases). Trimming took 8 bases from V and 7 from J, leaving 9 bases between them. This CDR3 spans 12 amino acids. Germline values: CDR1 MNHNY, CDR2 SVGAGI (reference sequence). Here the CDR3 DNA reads TGTGCCAGCTATAAGGGGAATTCACCCCTCCACTTT. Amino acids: CASYKGNSPLHF.

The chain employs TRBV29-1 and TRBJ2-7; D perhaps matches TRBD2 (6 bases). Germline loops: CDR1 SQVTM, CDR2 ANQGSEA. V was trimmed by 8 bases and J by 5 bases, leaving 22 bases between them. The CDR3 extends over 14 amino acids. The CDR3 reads CSNFGGGKTHEQYF. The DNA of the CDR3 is TGCAGCAATTTCGGTGGGGGGAAGACCCACGAGCAGTACTTC.